These T cell receptor beta chains were read from a single sample in a study of siplizumab effects on memory and regulatory T cells. Repertoires were generated with immunoSEQ multiplex PCR, while TCRdb's copy carries only in-frame clones and drops some. The sample consists of approximately 100,000 clones, 92% of them appearing once. Sequences were obtained from non-Treg CD4+ T cells sorted from blood. These receptors were taken from a human donor in good health. The CDR3 runs from the conserved cysteine through the conserved F or W. The D gene is left open where the match is weak. Clone size is not always given. Where it is, it says once, few, many or a class for expanded clones.

J gene: TRBJ2-6; V gene: TRBV30; clone size: -; D gene: -; CDR3 protein: CAWSVRISGANVLTF; CDR3 DNA: TGTGCCTGGAGTGTGCGGATCTCTGGGGCCAACGTCCTGACTTTC
J gene: TRBJ2-5; V gene: TRBV7-2; clone size: -; D gene: -; CDR3 protein: CASRMLPGGTEETQYF; CDR3 DNA: TGTGCCAGCAGGATGTTACCGGGGGGGACAGAAGAGACCCAGTACTTC
J gene: TRBJ2-3; V gene: TRBV11-3; clone size: -; D gene: TRBD2; CDR3 protein: CASSSLTSIAGHATADTQYF; CDR3 DNA: TGTGCCAGCAGCTCCCTAACGTCGATAGCGGGACATGCCACGGCAGATACGCAGTATTTT
J gene: TRBJ2-3; V gene: TRBV9; clone size: once; D gene: TRBD2; CDR3 protein: CASSSRLAGVADTQYF; CDR3 DNA: TGTGCCAGCAGCTCCCGACTAGCGGGAGTTGCAGATACGCAGTATTTT
J gene: TRBJ2-7; V gene: TRBV27; clone size: -; D gene: -; CDR3 protein: CASSLSIGGIESSYEQYF; CDR3 DNA: TGTGCCAGCAGTTTATCGATCGGGGGAATCGAATCCTCCTACGAGCAGTACTTC
J gene: TRBJ2-7; V gene: TRBV15; clone size: -; D gene: -; CDR3 protein: CATSRLTNSYEQYF; CDR3 DNA: TGTGCCACCAGCAGATTAACTAACTCCTACGAGCAGTACTTC
J gene: TRBJ1-4; V gene: TRBV4-2; clone size: -; D gene: TRBD1; CDR3 protein: CASSQETGGSGEKLFF; CDR3 DNA: TGTGCCAGCAGCCAAGAAACAGGGGGCTCTGGGGAAAAACTGTTTTTT
J gene: TRBJ2-3; V gene: TRBV5-1; clone size: -; D gene: -; CDR3 protein: CASSSSPQAATDTQYF; CDR3 DNA: TGCGCCAGCAGCTCCTCCCCCCAAGCGGCCACAGATACGCAGTATTTT
J gene: TRBJ2-7; V gene: TRBV14; clone size: -; D gene: TRBD2; CDR3 protein: CASSPRTSGISSYEQYF; CDR3 DNA: TGTGCCAGCAGCCCAAGGACTAGCGGTATCAGCTCCTACGAGCAGTACTTC
J gene: TRBJ2-3; V gene: TRBV7-9; clone size: -; D gene: -; CDR3 protein: CASSPQWGLVGSDTQYF; CDR3 DNA: TGTGCCAGCAGCCCGCAATGGGGTCTAGTTGGTTCAGATACGCAGTATTTT
J gene: TRBJ2-5; V gene: TRBV7-3; clone size: -; D gene: TRBD2; CDR3 protein: CASSLIPTSGSMETQYF; CDR3 DNA: TGTGCCAGCAGCTTAATACCCACTAGCGGGAGCATGGAGACCCAGTACTTC
J gene: TRBJ2-7; V gene: TRBV6-6; clone size: once; D gene: -; CDR3 protein: CASSYGTRSSYEQYF; CDR3 DNA: TGTGCCAGCAGTTACGGGACTCGGAGCTCCTACGAGCAGTACTTC